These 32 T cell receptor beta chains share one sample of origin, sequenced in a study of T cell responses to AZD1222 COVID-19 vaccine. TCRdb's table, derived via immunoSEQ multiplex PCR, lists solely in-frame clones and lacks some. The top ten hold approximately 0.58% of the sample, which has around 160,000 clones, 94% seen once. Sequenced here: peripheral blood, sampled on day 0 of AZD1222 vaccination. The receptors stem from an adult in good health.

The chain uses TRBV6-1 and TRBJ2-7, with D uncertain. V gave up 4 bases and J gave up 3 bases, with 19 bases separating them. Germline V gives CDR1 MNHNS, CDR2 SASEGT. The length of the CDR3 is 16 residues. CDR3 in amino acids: CASSVSAVDRVYEQYF. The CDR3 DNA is TGTGCCAGCAGTGTTTCGGCAGTTGATCGGGTCTACGAGCAGTACTTC.

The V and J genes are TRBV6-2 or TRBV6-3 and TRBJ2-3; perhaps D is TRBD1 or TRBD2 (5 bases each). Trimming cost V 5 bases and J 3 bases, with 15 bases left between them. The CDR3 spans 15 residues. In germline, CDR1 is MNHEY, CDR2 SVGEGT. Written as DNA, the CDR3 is TGTGCCAGCAGTATCCGGGGAGAGGGGACAGATACGCAGTATTTT. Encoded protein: CASSIRGEGTDTQYF.

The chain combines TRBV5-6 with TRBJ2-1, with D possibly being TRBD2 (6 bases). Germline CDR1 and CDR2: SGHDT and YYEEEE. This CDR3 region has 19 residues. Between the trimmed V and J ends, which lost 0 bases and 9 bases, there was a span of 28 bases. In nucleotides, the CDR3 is TGTGCCAGCAGCTTGGGAGAGCGACGGGAGCTCTGGGCCAACGCTGAGCAGTTCTTC. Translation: CASSLGERRELWANAEQFF.

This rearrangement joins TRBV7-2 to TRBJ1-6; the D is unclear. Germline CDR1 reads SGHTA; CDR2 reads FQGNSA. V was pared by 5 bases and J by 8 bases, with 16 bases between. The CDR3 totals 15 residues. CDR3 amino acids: CASSRPGRRHSPLHF. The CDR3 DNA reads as TGTGCCAGCAGCCGGCCGGGCAGGAGGCATTCACCCCTCCACTTT.

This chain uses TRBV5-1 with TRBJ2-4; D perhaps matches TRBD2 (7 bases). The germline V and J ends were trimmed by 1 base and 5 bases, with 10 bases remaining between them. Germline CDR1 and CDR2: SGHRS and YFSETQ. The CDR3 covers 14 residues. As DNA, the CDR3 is TGCGCCAGCAGCTTGCAGGGGAGGGAAAACATTCAGTACTTC. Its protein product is CASSLQGRENIQYF.

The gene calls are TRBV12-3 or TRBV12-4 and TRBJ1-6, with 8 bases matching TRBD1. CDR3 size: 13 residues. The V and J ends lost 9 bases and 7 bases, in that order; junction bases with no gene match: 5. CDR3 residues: CASISGGNSPLHF. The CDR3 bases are TGTGCCAGTATATCAGGGGGCAATTCACCCCTCCACTTT.

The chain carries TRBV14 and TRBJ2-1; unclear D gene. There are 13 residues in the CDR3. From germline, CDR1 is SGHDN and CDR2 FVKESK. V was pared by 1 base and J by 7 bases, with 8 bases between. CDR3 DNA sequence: TGTGCCAGCAGCCAAGTGTCTGGGAATGAGCAGTTCTTC. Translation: CASSQVSGNEQFF.

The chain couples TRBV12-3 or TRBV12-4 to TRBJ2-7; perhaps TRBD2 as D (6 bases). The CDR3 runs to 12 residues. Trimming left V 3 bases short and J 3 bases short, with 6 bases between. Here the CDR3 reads CASSLEGYEQYF. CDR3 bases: TGTGCCAGCAGTTTGGAGGGCTACGAGCAGTACTTC.

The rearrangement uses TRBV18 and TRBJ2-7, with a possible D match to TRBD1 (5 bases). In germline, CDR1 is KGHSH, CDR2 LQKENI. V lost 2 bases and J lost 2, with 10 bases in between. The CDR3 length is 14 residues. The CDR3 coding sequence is TGTGCCAGCTCACCAAGACAGACAGCCTACGAGCAGTACTTC. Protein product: CASSPRQTAYEQYF.

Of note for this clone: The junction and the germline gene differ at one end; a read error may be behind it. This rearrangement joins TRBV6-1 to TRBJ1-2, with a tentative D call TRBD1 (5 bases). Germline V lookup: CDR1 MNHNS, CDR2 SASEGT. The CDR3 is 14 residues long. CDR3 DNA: TGTGCCAGCAGAGAAGTGGGACGGAACTATGGCTACACCTTC. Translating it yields CASREVGRNYGYTF.

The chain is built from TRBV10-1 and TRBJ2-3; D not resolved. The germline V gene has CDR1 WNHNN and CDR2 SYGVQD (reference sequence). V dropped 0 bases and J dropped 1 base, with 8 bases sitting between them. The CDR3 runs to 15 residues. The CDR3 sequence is CASSESVARTDTQYF. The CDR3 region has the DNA TGCGCCAGCAGTGAGTCAGTAGCCCGCACAGATACGCAGTATTTT.

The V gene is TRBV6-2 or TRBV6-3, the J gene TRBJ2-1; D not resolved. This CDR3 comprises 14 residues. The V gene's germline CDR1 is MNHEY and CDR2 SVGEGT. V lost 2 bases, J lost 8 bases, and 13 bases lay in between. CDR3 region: CASSYPSYWDEQFF. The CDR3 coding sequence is TGTGCCAGCAGTTACCCCTCCTATTGGGATGAGCAGTTCTTC.

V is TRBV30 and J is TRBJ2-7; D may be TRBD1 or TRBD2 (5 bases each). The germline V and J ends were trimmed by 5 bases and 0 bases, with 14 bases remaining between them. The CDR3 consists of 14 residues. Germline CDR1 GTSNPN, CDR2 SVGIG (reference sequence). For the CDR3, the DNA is TGTGCCTGGTCTCCCGGGACGGGCTCCTACGAGCAGTACTTC. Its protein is CAWSPGTGSYEQYF.

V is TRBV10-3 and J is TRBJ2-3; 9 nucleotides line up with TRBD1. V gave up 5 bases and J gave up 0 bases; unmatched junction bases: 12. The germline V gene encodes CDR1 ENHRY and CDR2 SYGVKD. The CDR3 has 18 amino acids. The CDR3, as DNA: TGTGCCATCAGTCGGACCTCGGGACAGGGATTTAGCACAGATACGCAGTATTTT. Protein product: CAISRTSGQGFSTDTQYF.

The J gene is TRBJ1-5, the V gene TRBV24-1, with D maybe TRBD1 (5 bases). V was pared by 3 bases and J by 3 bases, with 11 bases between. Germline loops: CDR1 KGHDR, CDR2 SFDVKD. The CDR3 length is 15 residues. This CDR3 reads CATSDPDSLNQPQHF. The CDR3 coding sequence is TGTGCCACCAGTGATCCCGACAGTCTCAATCAGCCCCAGCATTTT.

CDR3 sequence reads: CASSGQGAKANYGYTF. The CDR3 bases are TGTGCCAGCAGTGGACAGGGGGCTAAAGCTAACTATGGCTACACCTTC. The V call is TRBV6-1, the J call TRBJ1-2; 10 bases are a match to TRBD1. The length of the CDR3 is 16 residues. V was clipped by 4 bases and J by 0 bases; unmatched bases: 5. Germline CDR1 reads MNHNS; CDR2 reads SASEGT.

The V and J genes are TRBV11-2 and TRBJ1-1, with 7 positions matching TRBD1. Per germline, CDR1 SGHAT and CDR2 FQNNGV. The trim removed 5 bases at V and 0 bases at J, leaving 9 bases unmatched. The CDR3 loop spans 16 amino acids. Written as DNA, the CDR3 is TGTGCCAGCAGCCTTCGGGACAGTCCCATGAACACTGAAGCTTTCTTT. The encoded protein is CASSLRDSPMNTEAFF.

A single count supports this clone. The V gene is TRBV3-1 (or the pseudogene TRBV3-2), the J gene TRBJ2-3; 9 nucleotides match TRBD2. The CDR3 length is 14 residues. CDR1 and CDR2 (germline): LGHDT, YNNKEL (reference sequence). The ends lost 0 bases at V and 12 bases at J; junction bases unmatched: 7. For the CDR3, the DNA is TGTGCCAGCAGCCAAGATCCGGGACTAGCAGTACAGTATTTT. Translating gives CASSQDPGLAVQYF.

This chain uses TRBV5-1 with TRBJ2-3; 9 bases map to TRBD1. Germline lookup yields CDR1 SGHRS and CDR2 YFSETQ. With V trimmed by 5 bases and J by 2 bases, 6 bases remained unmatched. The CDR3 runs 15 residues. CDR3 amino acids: CASRSGTGNTDTQYF. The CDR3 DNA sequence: TGCGCCAGCAGATCCGGGACAGGGAACACAGATACGCAGTATTTT.

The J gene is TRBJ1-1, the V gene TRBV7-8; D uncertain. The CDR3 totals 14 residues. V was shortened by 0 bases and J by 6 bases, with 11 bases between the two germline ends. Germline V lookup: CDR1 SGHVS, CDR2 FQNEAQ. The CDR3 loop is CASSLALGVAEAFF. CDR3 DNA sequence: TGTGCCAGCAGCTTAGCGCTCGGGGTAGCTGAAGCTTTCTTT.

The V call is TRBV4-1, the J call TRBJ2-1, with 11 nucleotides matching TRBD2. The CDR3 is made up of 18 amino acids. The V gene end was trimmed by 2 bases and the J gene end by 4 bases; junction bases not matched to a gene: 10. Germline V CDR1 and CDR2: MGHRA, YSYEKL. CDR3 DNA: TGCGCCAGCAGCCAACGGATAGCGGGAGGGCCCAGTTACAATGAGCAGTTCTTC. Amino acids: CASSQRIAGGPSYNEQFF.

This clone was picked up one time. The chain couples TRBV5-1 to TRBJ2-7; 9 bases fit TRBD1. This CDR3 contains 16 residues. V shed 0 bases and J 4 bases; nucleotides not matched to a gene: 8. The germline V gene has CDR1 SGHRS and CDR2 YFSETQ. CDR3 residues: CASSLALGQGLYEQYF. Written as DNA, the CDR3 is TGCGCCAGCAGCTTGGCCTTGGGACAGGGCCTATACGAGCAGTACTTC.

The CDR3 coding sequence is TGTGCCAGCAGGGGTACGGGGCAGAGATTAACTGAAGCTTTCTTT. Amino acids: CASRGTGQRLTEAFF. The J gene is TRBJ1-1, the V gene TRBV6-5; D is possibly TRBD1 (5 bases). V shed 6 bases and J shed 5 bases, with 19 bases lying between them. CDR1 is MNHEY, CDR2 SVGAGI, per germline. This CDR3 is 15 amino acids long.

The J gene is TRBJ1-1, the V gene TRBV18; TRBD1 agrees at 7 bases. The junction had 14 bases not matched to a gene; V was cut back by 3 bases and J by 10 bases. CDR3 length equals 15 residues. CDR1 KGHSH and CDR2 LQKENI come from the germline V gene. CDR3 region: CASSPRGTVESGAFF. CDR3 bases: TGTGCCAGCTCACCCCGGGGGACAGTTGAGAGCGGAGCTTTCTTT.

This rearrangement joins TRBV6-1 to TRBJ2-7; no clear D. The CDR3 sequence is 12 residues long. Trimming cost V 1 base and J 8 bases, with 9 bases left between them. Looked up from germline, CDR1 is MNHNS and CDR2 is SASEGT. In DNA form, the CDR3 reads TGTGCCAGCAGTGAAGGGTTTTACAAGCAGTACTTC. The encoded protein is CASSEGFYKQYF.

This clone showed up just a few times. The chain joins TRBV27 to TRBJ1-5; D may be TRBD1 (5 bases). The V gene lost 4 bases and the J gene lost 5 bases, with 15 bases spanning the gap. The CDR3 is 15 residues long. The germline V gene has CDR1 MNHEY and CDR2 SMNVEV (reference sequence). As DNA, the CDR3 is TGTGCCAGCAGTTACCGACCCGGGGGGGATCAGCCCCAGCATTTT. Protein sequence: CASSYRPGGDQPQHF.

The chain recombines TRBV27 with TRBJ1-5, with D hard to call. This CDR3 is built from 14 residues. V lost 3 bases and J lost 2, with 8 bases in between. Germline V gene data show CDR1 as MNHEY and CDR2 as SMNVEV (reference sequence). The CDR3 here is CASSFYGGNQPQHF. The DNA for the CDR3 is TGTGCCAGCAGTTTTTACGGAGGCAATCAGCCCCAGCATTTT.

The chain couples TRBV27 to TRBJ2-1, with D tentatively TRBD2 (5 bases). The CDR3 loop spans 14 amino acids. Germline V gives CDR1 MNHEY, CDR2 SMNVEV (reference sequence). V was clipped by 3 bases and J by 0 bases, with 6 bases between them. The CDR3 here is CASSLGSSYNEQFF. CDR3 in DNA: TGTGCCAGCAGTTTGGGGAGCTCCTACAATGAGCAGTTCTTC.

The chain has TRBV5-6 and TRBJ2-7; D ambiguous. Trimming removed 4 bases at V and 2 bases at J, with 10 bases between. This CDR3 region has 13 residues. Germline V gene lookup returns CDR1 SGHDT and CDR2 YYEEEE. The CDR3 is CASSLRMTYEQYF. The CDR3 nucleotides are TGTGCCAGCAGCCTGAGGATGACCTACGAGCAGTACTTC.

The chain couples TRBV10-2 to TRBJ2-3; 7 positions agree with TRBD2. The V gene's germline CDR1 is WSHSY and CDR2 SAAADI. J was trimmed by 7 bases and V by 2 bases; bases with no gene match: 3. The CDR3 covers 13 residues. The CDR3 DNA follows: TGCGCCAGCAGTGAGAGGGAGGGAAATACGCAGTATTTT. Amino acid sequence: CASSEREGNTQYF.

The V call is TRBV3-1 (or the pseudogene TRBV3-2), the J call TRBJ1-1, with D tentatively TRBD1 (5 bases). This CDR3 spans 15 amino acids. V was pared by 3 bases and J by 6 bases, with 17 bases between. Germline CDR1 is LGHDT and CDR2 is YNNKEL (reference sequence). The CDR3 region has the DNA TGTGCCAGCAGCCAGTACAGCGTTCGGGACGCTGAAGCTTTCTTT. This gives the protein CASSQYSVRDAEAFF.

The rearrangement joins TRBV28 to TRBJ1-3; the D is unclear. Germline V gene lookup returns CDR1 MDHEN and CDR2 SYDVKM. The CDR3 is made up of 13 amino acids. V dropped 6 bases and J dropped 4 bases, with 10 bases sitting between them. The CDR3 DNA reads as TGTGCCAGCAGCATAACCCTCGGAAACACCATATATTTT. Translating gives CASSITLGNTIYF.